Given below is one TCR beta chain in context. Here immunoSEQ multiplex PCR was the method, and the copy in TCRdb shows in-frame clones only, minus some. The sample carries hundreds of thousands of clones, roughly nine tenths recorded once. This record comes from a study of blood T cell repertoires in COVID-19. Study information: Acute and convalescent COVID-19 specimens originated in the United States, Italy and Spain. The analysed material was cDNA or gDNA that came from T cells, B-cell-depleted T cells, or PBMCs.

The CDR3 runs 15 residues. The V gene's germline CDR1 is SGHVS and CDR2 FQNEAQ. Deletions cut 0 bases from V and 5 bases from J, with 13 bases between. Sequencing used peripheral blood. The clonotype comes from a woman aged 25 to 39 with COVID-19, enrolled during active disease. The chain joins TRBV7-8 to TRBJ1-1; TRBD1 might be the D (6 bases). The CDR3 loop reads CASSLAQGSLTEAFF. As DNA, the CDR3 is TGTGCCAGCAGCTTAGCGCAGGGGTCTCTAACTGAAGCTTTCTTT.